The rows below give T cell receptor beta chains drawn from one sample of a study of blood T cell repertoires in COVID-19. The data were produced by immunoSEQ multiplex PCR, yet TCRdb's version contains in-frame clones alone and is incomplete. The data hold roughly 440,000 clones, with about 87% observed a single time. Sequenced input: peripheral blood. The receptors originated from a woman between 45 and 60 years old with COVID-19, enrolled during active disease. CDR3s include the opening cysteine and the closing phenylalanine or tryptophan. D genes are given only for firm matches. For some rows the clone size is stated as once, few or many, or as a class when expanded; others skip it.

d_call	cdr3_length	clone_size	v_call	j_call	cdr3_aa	cdr3_nt
.	14	.	TRBV18	TRBJ1-2	CASSRPGLTQGYTF	TGTGCCAGCTCACGACCCGGACTGACCCAAGGCTACACCTTC
TRBD1	12	.	TRBV19	TRBJ1-3	CASSPNWGQGYF	TGTGCCAGTAGTCCGAACTGGGGACAGGGATATTTT
.	16	.	TRBV3-1/TRBV3-2	TRBJ2-3	CASSPGRGGSTDTQYF	TGTGCCAGCAGCCCGGGGAGGGGGGGCAGCACAGATACGCAGTATTTT
.	15	.	TRBV5-1	TRBJ1-4	CASSLFGSDGEKLFF	TGCGCCAGCAGCTTGTTTGGGTCAGACGGGGAAAAACTGTTTTTT
.	14	once	TRBV7-2	TRBJ1-1	CASSLRGSDTEAFF	TGTGCCAGCAGCTTAAGGGGTTCGGACACTGAAGCTTTCTTT
TRBD1	16	.	TRBV27	TRBJ1-3	CASRRRGTGSGNTIYF	TGTGCCAGCAGACGTCGCGGGACAGGGTCGGGAAACACCATATATTTT
TRBD2	16	.	TRBV4-2	TRBJ2-7	CASSQETGGLSYEQYF	TGTGCCAGCAGCCAAGAAACGGGGGGTCTTTCCTACGAGCAGTACTTC
TRBD2	16	.	TRBV6-6	TRBJ2-2	CASSFLAGGDTGELFF	TGTGCCAGCAGCTTCCTAGCGGGGGGGGACACCGGGGAGCTGTTTTTT
TRBD1	13	.	TRBV6-5	TRBJ1-1	CASIRTGGTEAFF	TGTGCCAGCATTAGAACAGGGGGCACTGAAGCTTTCTTT
.	12	.	TRBV29-1	TRBJ2-2	CSAQRGRGELFF	TGCAGCGCCCAAAGGGGAAGGGGGGAGCTGTTTTTT
.	15	.	TRBV27	TRBJ2-4	CASSPRALAKNIQYF	TGTGCCAGCAGTCCTAGAGCCCTAGCCAAAAACATTCAGTACTTC
TRBD2	15	.	TRBV3-1/TRBV3-2	TRBJ2-3	CASSQGLAGADTQYF	TGTGCCAGCAGCCAAGGACTAGCGGGGGCCGATACGCAGTATTTT
.	19	.	TRBV7-3	TRBJ1-6	CASSLTDCPNRAIPSPLHF	TGTGCCAGCAGCTTAACCGATTGCCCGAACAGGGCAATACCTTCACCCCTCCACTTT
.	15	.	TRBV5-1	TRBJ1-1	CASSLLDQGGTEAFF	TGCGCCAGCAGCTTGCTTGACCAGGGAGGAACTGAAGCTTTCTTT
.	16	.	TRBV6-1	TRBJ2-3	CASSEVRAFSTDTQYF	TGTGCCAGCAGTGAAGTGAGAGCGTTCAGCACAGATACGCAGTATTTT
.	13	.	TRBV19	TRBJ1-5	CASSLQTDQPQHF	TGTGCCAGTAGTCTACAGACGGATCAGCCCCAGCATTTT
.	12	.	TRBV29-1	TRBJ2-7	CSVELGSGEQYF	TGCAGCGTTGAGTTAGGGAGCGGGGAGCAGTACTTC
TRBD2	15	.	TRBV27	TRBJ2-1	CASSLSLAGYNEQFF	TGTGCCAGCAGTTTATCCTTAGCGGGCTACAATGAGCAGTTCTTC
.	13	.	TRBV6-1	TRBJ1-5	CASSEGRYQPQHF	TGTGCCAGCAGTGAAGGGAGGTATCAGCCCCAGCATTTT
.	17	.	TRBV4-1	TRBJ2-5	CASSQEGYIRGQETQYF	TGCGCCAGCAGCCAAGAGGGCTATATACGGGGTCAAGAGACCCAGTACTTC
.	14	.	TRBV6-2/TRBV6-3	TRBJ1-1	CASSPGGGDTEAFF	TGTGCCAGCAGTCCCGGGGGGGGCGACACTGAAGCTTTCTTT
.	16	.	TRBV7-9	TRBJ2-2	CASSLAGGGNTGELFF	TGTGCCAGCAGCTTAGCTGGGGGAGGAAACACCGGGGAGCTGTTTTTT
.	14	.	TRBV28	TRBJ1-1	CASRGGVMNTEAFF	TGTGCCAGCAGGGGAGGGGTTATGAACACTGAAGCTTTCTTT
TRBD1	15	.	TRBV10-3	TRBJ1-6	CAISEPGQNKSPLHF	TGTGCCATCAGTGAGCCGGGACAGAATAAGTCACCCCTCCACTTT
.	12	.	TRBV6-1	TRBJ1-1	CASSEGRGEAFF	TGTGCCAGCAGTGAAGGCAGGGGTGAAGCTTTCTTT
.	14	once	TRBV5-4	TRBJ2-3	CASSLGLLPDTQYF	TGTGCCAGCAGCTTAGGACTTCTTCCAGATACGCAGTATTTT
.	16	.	TRBV5-6	TRBJ1-6	CASSLVSGLYNSPLHF	TGTGCCAGCAGCTTGGTCTCAGGGCTCTATAATTCACCCCTCCACTTT
TRBD2	15	.	TRBV9	TRBJ2-4	CASSAVDPGRDIQYF	TGTGCCAGCAGCGCGGTTGACCCGGGGAGGGACATTCAGTACTTC
.	13	.	TRBV7-8	TRBJ2-1	CASSLSQGNEQFF	TGTGCCAGCAGCTTAAGCCAGGGCAATGAGCAGTTCTTC
TRBD1	17	.	TRBV19	TRBJ2-6	CASSIGRGLGGANVLTF	TGTGCCAGTAGTATCGGCAGGGGGCTAGGTGGGGCCAACGTCCTGACTTTC
TRBD1	17	.	TRBV28	TRBJ1-2	CASSLAAPGQGVGGYTF	TGTGCCAGCAGTTTAGCGGCACCGGGACAGGGGGTAGGGGGCTACACCTTC
TRBD1	16	few	TRBV19	TRBJ1-5	CASSFGMGQGAQPQHF	TGTGCCAGTAGTTTCGGAATGGGACAGGGGGCCCAGCCCCAGCATTTT
.	15	once	TRBV5-5	TRBJ1-3	CASSLFLSSGNTIYF	TGTGCCAGCAGCTTGTTCCTCAGCTCTGGAAACACCATATATTTT
.	15	few	TRBV24-1	TRBJ1-5	CATSVGTQENQPQHF	TGTGCCACCAGTGTTGGGACTCAGGAGAATCAGCCCCAGCATTTT
.	16	.	TRBV9	TRBJ1-2	CASSVGMPGEGGGYTF	TGTGCCAGCAGCGTAGGGATGCCAGGGGAAGGAGGCGGCTACACCTTC
TRBD2	16	few	TRBV3-1/TRBV3-2	TRBJ2-1	CASSQGRGGLYNEQFF	TGTGCCAGCAGCCAAGGACGCGGGGGGCTATACAATGAGCAGTTCTTC
.	10	.	TRBV19	TRBJ1-2	CAVGAYGYTF	TGTGCGGTAGGGGCCTATGGCTACACCTTC
.	13	.	TRBV27	TRBJ2-6	CASRVAGANVLTF	TGTGCCAGCAGGGTAGCTGGGGCCAACGTCCTGACTTTC
.	13	.	TRBV3-1/TRBV3-2	TRBJ2-3	CASSLGAVDTQYF	TGTGCCAGCAGCCTTGGGGCGGTAGATACGCAGTATTTT
TRBD1	13	.	TRBV12-3/TRBV12-4	TRBJ2-1	CASSDRGRDEQFF	TGTGCCAGCAGCGACAGGGGGCGCGATGAGCAGTTCTTC
.	15	.	TRBV30	TRBJ2-1	CAWVAESWSYNEQFF	TGTGCCTGGGTAGCGGAATCTTGGTCCTACAATGAGCAGTTCTTC
TRBD2	15	.	TRBV6-4	TRBJ2-1	CASSILAGSYNEQFF	TGTGCCAGCAGTATACTAGCGGGTTCCTACAATGAGCAGTTCTTC
.	14	.	TRBV18	TRBJ1-1	CASSSHVGNTEAFF	TGTGCCAGCTCATCACATGTCGGTAACACTGAAGCTTTCTTT
.	14	.	TRBV5-5	TRBJ1-1	CASSLERGFTEAFF	TGTGCCAGCAGCTTGGAGCGGGGCTTCACTGAAGCTTTCTTT
.	14	.	TRBV6-6	TRBJ2-2	CASRGGYNTGELFF	TGTGCCAGCAGGGGAGGTTATAACACCGGGGAGCTGTTTTTT
.	16	.	TRBV11-1	TRBJ2-1	CASSLYDGKTYNEQFF	TGTGCCAGCAGCTTATATGACGGGAAAACCTACAATGAGCAGTTCTTC
TRBD1	13	.	TRBV6-5	TRBJ1-2	CASTPTGYYGYTF	TGTGCCAGCACCCCGACAGGGTACTATGGCTACACCTTC
.	14	.	TRBV7-9	TRBJ1-1	CASSLVQGNTEAFF	TGTGCCAGCAGCCTAGTCCAGGGTAACACTGAAGCTTTCTTT
TRBD2	16	.	TRBV30	TRBJ2-3	CAWSGGLAGMTDTQYF	TGTGCCTGGAGCGGGGGACTAGCGGGGATGACAGATACGCAGTATTTT
TRBD1	15	.	TRBV18	TRBJ1-1	CASSWGQGADTEAFF	TGTGCCAGCTCATGGGGACAGGGGGCGGACACTGAAGCTTTCTTT
TRBD2	15	.	TRBV28	TRBJ2-2	CASSLAGANTGELFF	TGTGCCAGCAGCTTAGCGGGGGCGAACACCGGGGAGCTGTTTTTT
.	15	.	TRBV9	TRBJ2-3	CASSVGHISTDTQYF	TGTGCCAGCAGCGTAGGGCACATCAGCACAGATACGCAGTATTTT
.	13	few	TRBV5-6	TRBJ1-2	CASSHGKGSGYTF	TGTGCCAGCAGCCACGGGAAGGGCAGCGGCTACACCTTC
.	16	few	TRBV19	TRBJ1-5	CASSIGGGGSNQPQHF	TGTGCCAGTAGTATAGGGGGAGGAGGAAGCAATCAGCCCCAGCATTTT
TRBD1	13	once	TRBV12-3/TRBV12-4	TRBJ1-2	CASSYRGAYGYTF	TGTGCCAGCAGTTACAGGGGCGCCTATGGCTACACCTTC
TRBD1	14	.	TRBV28	TRBJ1-6	CASRQTGGNSPLHF	TGTGCCAGCAGACAAACAGGGGGTAATTCACCCCTCCACTTT
TRBD2	17	few	TRBV4-1	TRBJ2-7	CASSQPRASGGAYEQYF	TGCGCCAGCAGCCAACCGCGGGCTAGCGGGGGGGCCTACGAGCAGTACTTC
.	14	.	TRBV5-1	TRBJ1-1	CASSLEEGRSEAFF	TGCGCCAGCAGCTTAGAGGAGGGAAGGTCTGAAGCTTTCTTT
.	14	.	TRBV11-2	TRBJ1-2	CASSFERTNYGYTF	TGTGCCAGCAGCTTCGAAAGGACAAACTATGGCTACACCTTC
.	15	few	TRBV11-2	TRBJ2-3	CASSLERTSTDTQYF	TGTGCCAGCAGCTTAGAACGAACTAGCACAGATACGCAGTATTTT